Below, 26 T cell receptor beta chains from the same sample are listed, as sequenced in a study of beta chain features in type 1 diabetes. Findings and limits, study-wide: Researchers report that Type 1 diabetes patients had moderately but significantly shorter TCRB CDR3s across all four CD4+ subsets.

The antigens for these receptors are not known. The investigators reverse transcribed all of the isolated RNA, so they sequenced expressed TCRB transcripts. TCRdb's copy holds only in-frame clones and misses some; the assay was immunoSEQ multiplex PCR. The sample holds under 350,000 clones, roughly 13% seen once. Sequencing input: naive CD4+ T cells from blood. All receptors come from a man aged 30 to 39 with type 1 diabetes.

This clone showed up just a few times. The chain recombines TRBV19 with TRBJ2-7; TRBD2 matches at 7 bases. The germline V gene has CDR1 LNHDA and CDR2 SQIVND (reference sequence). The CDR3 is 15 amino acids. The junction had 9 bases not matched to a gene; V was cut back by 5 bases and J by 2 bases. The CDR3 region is CASSGYSGAAYEQYF. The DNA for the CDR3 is TGTGCCAGTAGTGGGTACAGCGGGGCCGCCTACGAGCAGTACTTC. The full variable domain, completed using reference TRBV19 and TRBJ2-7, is DGGITQSPKYLFRKEGQNVTLSCEQNLNHDAMYWYRQDPGQGLRLIYYSQIVNDFQKGDIAEGYSVSREKKESFPLTVTSAQKNPTAFYLCASSGYSGAAYEQYFGPGTRLTVT.

The CDR3 DNA follows: TGTGCCAGCAGCCGGGGACAGTTCTCTGGGGCCAACGTCCTGACTTTC. It specifies CASSRGQFSGANVLTF. V gene TRBV7-6 combines with J gene TRBJ2-6; 7 bases line up with TRBD1. The germline CDR1 and CDR2 sequences are SGHVS and FNYEAQ. There are 16 residues in the CDR3. Unmatched junction bases numbered 4, after V lost 5 bases and J lost 0 bases.

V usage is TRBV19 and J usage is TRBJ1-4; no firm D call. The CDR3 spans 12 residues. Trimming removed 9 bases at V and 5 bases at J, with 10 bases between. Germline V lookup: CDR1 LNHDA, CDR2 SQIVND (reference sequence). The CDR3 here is CASWRPNEKLFF. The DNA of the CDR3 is TGTGCCAGCTGGAGACCCAATGAAAAACTGTTTTTT.

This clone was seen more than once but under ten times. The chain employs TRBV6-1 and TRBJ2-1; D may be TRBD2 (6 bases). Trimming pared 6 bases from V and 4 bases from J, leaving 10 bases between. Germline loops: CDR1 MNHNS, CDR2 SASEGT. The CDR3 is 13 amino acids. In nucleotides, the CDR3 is TGTGCCAGCAGGACGACTAGATACAATGAGCAGTTCTTC. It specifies CASRTTRYNEQFF.

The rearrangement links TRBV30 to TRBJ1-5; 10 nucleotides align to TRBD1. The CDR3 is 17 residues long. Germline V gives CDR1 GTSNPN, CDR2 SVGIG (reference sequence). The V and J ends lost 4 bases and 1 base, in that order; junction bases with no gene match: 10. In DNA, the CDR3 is TGTGCCTGGACTAAGCGGGACAGGGGCGGGAGCAATCAGCCCCAGCATTTT. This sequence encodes CAWTKRDRGGSNQPQHF. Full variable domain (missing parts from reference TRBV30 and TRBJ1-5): SQTIHQWPATLVQPVGSPLSLECTVEGTSNPNLYWYRQAAGRGLQLLFYSVGIGQISSEVPQNLSASRPQDRQFILSSKKLLLSDSGFYLCAWTKRDRGGSNQPQHFGDGTRLSIL.

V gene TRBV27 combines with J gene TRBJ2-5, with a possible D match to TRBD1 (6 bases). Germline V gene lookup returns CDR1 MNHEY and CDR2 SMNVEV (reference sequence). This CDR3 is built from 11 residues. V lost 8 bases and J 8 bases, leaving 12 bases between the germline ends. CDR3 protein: CASSQGGTQYF. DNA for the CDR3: TGTGCCAGCTCCCAAGGGGGAACCCAGTACTTC.

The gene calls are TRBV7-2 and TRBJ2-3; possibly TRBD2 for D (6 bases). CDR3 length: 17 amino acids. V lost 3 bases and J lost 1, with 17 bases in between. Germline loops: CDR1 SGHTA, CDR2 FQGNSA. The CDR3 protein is CASSFTQRVAGTDTQYF. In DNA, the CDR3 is TGTGCCAGCAGCTTCACCCAGAGGGTAGCGGGCACAGATACGCAGTATTTT.

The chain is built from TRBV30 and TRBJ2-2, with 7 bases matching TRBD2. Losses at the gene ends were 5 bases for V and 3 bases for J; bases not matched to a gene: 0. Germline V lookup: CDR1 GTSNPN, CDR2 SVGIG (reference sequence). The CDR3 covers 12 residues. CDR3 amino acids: CAWGGDTGELFF. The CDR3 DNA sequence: TGTGCCTGGGGGGGGGACACCGGGGAGCTGTTTTTT.

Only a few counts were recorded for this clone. The CDR3 region has the DNA TGTGCCAGCAGCCACGGGACAGGGATAACTAACTATGGCTACACCTTC. Amino acid sequence: CASSHGTGITNYGYTF. V gene TRBV14 combines with J gene TRBJ1-2; 9 nucleotides align to TRBD1. The CDR3 is 16 residues long. CDR1 SGHDN and CDR2 FVKESK come from the germline V gene. Trimming removed 3 bases from V and 0 bases from J; junction bases left unmatched: 5.

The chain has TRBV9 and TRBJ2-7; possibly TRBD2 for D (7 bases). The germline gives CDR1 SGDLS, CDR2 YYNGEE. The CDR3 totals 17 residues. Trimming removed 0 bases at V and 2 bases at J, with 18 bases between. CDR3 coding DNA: TGTGCCAGCAGCGTAGAAGGGGGAACTAGCGATACCTACGAGCAGTACTTC. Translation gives CASSVEGGTSDTYEQYF.

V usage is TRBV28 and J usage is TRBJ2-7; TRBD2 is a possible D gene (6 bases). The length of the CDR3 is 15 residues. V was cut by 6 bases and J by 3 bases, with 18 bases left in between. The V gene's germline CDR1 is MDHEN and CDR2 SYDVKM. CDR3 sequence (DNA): TGTGCCAGCAGACGCGCCGGGACTCCTCACTACGAGCAGTACTTC. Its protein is CASRRAGTPHYEQYF.

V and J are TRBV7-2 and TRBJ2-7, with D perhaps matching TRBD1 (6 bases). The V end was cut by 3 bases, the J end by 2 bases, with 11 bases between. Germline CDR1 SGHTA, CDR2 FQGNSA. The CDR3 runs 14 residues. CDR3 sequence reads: CASSFRDTTYEQYF. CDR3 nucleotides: TGTGCCAGCAGCTTCCGGGACACAACCTACGAGCAGTACTTC. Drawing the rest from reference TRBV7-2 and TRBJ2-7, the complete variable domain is GAGVSQSPSNKVTEKGKDVELRCDPISGHTALYWYRQSLGQGLEFLIYFQGNSAPDKSGLPSDRFSAERTGGSVSTLTIQRTQQEDSAVYLCASSFRDTTYEQYFGPGTRLTVT.

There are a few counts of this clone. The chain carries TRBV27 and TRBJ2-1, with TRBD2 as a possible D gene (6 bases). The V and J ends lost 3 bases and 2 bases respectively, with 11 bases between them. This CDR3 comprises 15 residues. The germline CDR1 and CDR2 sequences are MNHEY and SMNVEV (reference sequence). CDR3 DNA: TGTGCCAGCAGTTTTGGAGGGGATCCCTACAATGAGCAGTTCTTC. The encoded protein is CASSFGGDPYNEQFF.

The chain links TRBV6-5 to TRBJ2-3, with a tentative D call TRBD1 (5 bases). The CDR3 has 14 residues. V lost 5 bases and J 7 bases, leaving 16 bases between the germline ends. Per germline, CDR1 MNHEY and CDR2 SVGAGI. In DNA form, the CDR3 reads TGTGCCAGCAGTAGTGGGGCTCTTTTAAATACGCAGTATTTT. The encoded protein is CASSSGALLNTQYF.

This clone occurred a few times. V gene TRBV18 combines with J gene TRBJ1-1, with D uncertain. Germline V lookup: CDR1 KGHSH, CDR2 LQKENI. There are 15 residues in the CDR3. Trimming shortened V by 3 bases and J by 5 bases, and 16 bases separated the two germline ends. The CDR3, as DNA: TGTGCCAGCTCACCCCCGAACAGTGGGCGAACTGAAGCTTTCTTT. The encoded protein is CASSPPNSGRTEAFF.

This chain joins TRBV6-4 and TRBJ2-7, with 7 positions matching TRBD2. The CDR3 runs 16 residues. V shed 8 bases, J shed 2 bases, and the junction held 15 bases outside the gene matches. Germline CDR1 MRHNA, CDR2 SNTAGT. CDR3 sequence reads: CASHTLGLPKTYEQYF. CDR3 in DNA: TGTGCCAGCCATACATTGGGACTACCGAAAACCTACGAGCAGTACTTC.

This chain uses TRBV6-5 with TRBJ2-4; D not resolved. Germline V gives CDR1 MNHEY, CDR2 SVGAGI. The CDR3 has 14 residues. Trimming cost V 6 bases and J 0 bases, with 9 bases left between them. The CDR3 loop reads CASRPVQAKNIQYF. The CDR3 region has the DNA TGTGCCAGCAGACCGGTCCAAGCCAAAAACATTCAGTACTTC.

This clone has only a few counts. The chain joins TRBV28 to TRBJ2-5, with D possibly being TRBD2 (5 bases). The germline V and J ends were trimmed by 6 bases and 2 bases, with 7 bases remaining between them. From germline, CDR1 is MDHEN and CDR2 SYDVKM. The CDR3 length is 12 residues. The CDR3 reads CASSRRQETQYF. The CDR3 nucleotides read TGTGCCAGCAGCCGGAGGCAAGAGACCCAGTACTTC. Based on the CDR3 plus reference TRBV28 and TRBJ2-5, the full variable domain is DVKVTQSSRYLVKRTGEKVFLECVQDMDHENMFWYRQDPGLGLRLIYFSYDVKMKEKGDIPEGYSVSREKKERFSLILESASTNQTSMYLCASSRRQETQYFGPGTRLLVL.

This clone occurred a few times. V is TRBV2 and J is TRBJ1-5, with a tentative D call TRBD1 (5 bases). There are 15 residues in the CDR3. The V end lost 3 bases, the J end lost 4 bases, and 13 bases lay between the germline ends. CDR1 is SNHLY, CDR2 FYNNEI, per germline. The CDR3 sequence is CASSEGSGGNQPQHF. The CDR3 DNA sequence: TGTGCCAGCAGTGAGGGATCGGGGGGGAATCAGCCCCAGCATTTT.

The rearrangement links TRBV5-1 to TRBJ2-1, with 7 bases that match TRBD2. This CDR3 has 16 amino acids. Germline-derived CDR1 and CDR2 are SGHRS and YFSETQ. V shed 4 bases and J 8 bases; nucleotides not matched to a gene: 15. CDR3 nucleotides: TGCGCCAGCAGCATGCTGGGCGGGAGCGAAATTGATGAGCAGTTCTTC. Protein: CASSMLGGSEIDEQFF. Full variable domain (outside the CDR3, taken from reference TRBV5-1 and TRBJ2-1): KAGVTQTPRYLIKTRGQQVTLSCSPISGHRSVSWYQQTPGQGLQFLFEYFSETQRNKGNFPGRFSGRQFSNSRSEMNVSTLELGDSALYLCASSMLGGSEIDEQFFGPGTRLTVL.

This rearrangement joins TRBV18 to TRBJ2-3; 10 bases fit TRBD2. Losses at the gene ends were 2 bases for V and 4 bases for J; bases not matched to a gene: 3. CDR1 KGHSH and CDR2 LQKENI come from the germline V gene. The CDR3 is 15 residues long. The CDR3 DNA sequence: TGTGCCAGCTCACCAGCTAGCGGGAGCCCAGATACGCAGTATTTT. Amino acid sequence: CASSPASGSPDTQYF.

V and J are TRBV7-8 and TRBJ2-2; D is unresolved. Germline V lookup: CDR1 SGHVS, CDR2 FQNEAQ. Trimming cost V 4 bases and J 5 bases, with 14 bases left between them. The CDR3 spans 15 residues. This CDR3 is CASSSQILKTGELFF. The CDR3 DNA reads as TGTGCCAGCAGCTCCCAAATCCTAAAAACCGGGGAGCTGTTTTTT.

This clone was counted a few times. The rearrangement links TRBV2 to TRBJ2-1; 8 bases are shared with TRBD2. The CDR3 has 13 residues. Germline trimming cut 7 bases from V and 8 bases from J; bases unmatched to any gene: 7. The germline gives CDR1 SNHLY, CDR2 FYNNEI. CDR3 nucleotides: TGTGCCAGCAAAGCGGGAGTAATGGATGAGCAGTTCTTC. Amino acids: CASKAGVMDEQFF.

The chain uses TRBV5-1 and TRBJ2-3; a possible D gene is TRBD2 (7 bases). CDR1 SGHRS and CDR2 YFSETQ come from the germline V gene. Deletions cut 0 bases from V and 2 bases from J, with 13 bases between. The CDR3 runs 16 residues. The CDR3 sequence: CASSLAGGRNTDTQYF. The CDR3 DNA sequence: TGCGCCAGCAGCTTGGCCGGGGGGCGGAACACAGATACGCAGTATTTT.

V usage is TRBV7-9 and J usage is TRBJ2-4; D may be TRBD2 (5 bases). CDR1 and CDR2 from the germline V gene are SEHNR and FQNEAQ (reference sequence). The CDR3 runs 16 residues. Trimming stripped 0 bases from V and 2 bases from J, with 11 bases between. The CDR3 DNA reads TGTGCCAGCAGCTTAGCGGGAGTGATAACCAAAAACATTCAGTACTTC. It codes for CASSLAGVITKNIQYF.

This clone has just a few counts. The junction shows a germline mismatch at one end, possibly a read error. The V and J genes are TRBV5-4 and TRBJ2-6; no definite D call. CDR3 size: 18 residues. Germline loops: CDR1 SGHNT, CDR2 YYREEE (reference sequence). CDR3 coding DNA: TGCGCCAGCAGCCTTGAGCCCGAACCAAGCTCTGGGGCCAACGTCCTGACTTTC. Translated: CASSLEPEPSSGANVLTF.